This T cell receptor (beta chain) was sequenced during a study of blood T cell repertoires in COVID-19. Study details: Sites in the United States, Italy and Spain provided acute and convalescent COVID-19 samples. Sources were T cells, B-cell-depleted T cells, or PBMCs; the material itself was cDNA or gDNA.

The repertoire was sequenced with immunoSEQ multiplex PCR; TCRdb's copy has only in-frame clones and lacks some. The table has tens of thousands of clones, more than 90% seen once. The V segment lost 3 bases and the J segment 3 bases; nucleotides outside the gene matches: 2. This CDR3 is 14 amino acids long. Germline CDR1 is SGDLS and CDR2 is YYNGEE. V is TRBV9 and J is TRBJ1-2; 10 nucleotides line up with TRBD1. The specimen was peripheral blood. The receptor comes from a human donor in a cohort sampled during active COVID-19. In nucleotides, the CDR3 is TGTGCCAGCAGCGCCGGGACAGGGGACTATGGCTACACCTTC. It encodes CASSAGTGDYGYTF.